Presented here are 27 T cell receptor beta chains from one specimen sequenced in a study of graft-versus-host responses after intestinal transplantation. Their target antigens are unknown. Libraries were prepared by immunoSEQ multiplex PCR; TCRdb keeps only in-frame clonotypes and omits some of them. Among tens of thousands of clones listed, roughly 94% were seen once. The sequences come from unstimulated CD8+ T cells sorted from spleen or lymph node cells, collected before intestinal transplant. These receptors came from a human donor who received an intestinal transplant.

The chain has TRBV6-1 and TRBJ1-5, with D hard to call. V was cut by 7 bases and J by 0 bases, with 13 bases left in between. Germline values: CDR1 MNHNS, CDR2 SASEGT. The CDR3 has 15 amino acids. The DNA of the CDR3 is TGTGCCAGCATTTTTAGGCAAGATAGCAATCAGCCCCAGCATTTT. Protein: CASIFRQDSNQPQHF.

The rearrangement joins TRBV5-6 to TRBJ1-3; no firm D call. The CDR3 has 14 residues. Germline CDR1 SGHDT, CDR2 YYEEEE. V was pared by 4 bases and J by 3 bases, with 11 bases between. CDR3: CASSRMFLGNTIYF. The CDR3 DNA reads TGTGCCAGCAGCCGGATGTTTCTTGGAAACACCATATATTTT.

This chain joins TRBV2 and TRBJ2-7, with 8 bases lining up with TRBD1. V gave up 10 bases and J gave up 6 bases; unmatched junction bases: 5. The germline V gene has CDR1 SNHLY and CDR2 FYNNEI. The CDR3 has 11 amino acids. The CDR3 DNA follows: TGTGCCACACAGGGGGTCGGCGAGCAGTACTTC. Its protein product is CATQGVGEQYF.

The chain carries TRBV25-1 and TRBJ1-1; 11 bases map to TRBD1. From germline, CDR1 is MGHDK and CDR2 SYGVNS. The CDR3 runs 13 residues. With 8 bases clipped from V and 5 bases from J, the junction kept 4 bases outside the gene matches. The CDR3 loop is CASGQGAATEAFF. CDR3 nucleotide sequence: TGTGCCAGCGGACAGGGGGCAGCGACTGAAGCTTTCTTT. The full variable domain, its missing parts supplied by reference TRBV25-1 and TRBJ1-1, is EADIYQTPRYLVIGTGKKITLECSQTMGHDKMYWYQQDPGMELHLIHYSYGVNSTEKGDLSSESTVSRIRTEHFPLTLESARPSHTSQYLCASGQGAATEAFFGQGTRLTVV.

V is TRBV5-1 and J is TRBJ2-7; tentatively, D is TRBD2 (6 bases). The ends were cut back, 2 bases at V and 3 bases at J, with 15 bases in the middle. CDR1 and CDR2 (germline): SGHRS, YFSETQ. The CDR3 runs 15 residues. The CDR3 protein is CASSLTLPGLYEQYF. CDR3 in DNA: TGCGCCAGCAGCTTAACACTCCCGGGACTCTACGAGCAGTACTTC.

In this sample, this clone turned up once. The gene calls are TRBV19 and TRBJ1-2; D remains unclear. Trimming removed 5 bases at V and 4 bases at J, with 14 bases between. Germline CDR1 reads LNHDA; CDR2 reads SQIVND (reference sequence). The length of the CDR3 is 14 residues. The CDR3 bases are TGTGCCAGTAGTTCGACCCCCCTCTCCTATGGCTACACCTTC. This encodes CASSSTPLSYGYTF.

In DNA form, the CDR3 reads TGCGCCAGCAGCTTTTGGGACAGCTCCTACAATGAGCAGTTCTTC. Translating it yields CASSFWDSSYNEQFF. The chain couples TRBV5-1 to TRBJ2-1, with 7 bases that match TRBD1. The length of the CDR3 is 15 residues. Germline-derived CDR1 and CDR2 are SGHRS and YFSETQ. V lost 2 bases, J lost 0 bases, and 2 bases stayed unmatched.

The V gene is TRBV19, the J gene TRBJ1-1; D is unclear. V lost 2 bases and J lost 6, with 16 bases in between. The CDR3 runs 15 residues. The germline gives CDR1 LNHDA, CDR2 SQIVND (reference sequence). The CDR3 protein is CASSIRSRVRAEAFF. CDR3 bases: TGTGCCAGTAGTATAAGGTCTAGGGTGAGGGCTGAAGCTTTCTTT.

The chain uses TRBV9 and TRBJ2-1; D unclear. CDR3 length: 12 residues. The germline gives CDR1 SGDLS, CDR2 YYNGEE. V was cut by 0 bases and J by 7 bases, with 5 bases left in between. The CDR3 here is CASSVGENEQFF. The CDR3 region has the DNA TGTGCCAGCAGCGTAGGAGAGAATGAGCAGTTCTTC.

V gene TRBV10-2 combines with J gene TRBJ2-3; TRBD1 or TRBD2 may be the D gene (5 bases each). Trimming removed 4 bases from V and 1 base from J, with 18 bases in between. CDR3 length: 17 residues. Germline V gives CDR1 WSHSY, CDR2 SAAADI. CDR3 bases: TGCGCCAGCAGTGGGCCCCCCGCTGTGGGGGGCACAGATACGCAGTATTTT. This translates into CASSGPPAVGGTDTQYF.

The rearrangement joins TRBV28 to TRBJ2-5, with 9 positions matching TRBD1. Germline trimming cut 2 bases from V and 5 bases from J; bases unmatched to any gene: 6. The V gene's germline CDR1 is MDHEN and CDR2 SYDVKM. CDR3 length: 15 amino acids. DNA for the CDR3: TGTGCCAGCAGTTTAGTCAGGGGACAGGGTGAGACCCAGTACTTC. Its protein is CASSLVRGQGETQYF.

As DNA, the CDR3 is TGTGCCAGCAGCCCGAGCCGGGACAGTAATGAAAAACTGTTTTTT. Residues: CASSPSRDSNEKLFF. V gene TRBV5-4 combines with J gene TRBJ1-4; 7 bases map to TRBD1. The CDR3 loop spans 15 amino acids. Trimming cost V 4 bases and J 4 bases; bases outside gene matches: 7. Germline CDR1 SGHNT, CDR2 YYREEE (reference sequence).

This chain joins TRBV27 and TRBJ2-3, with D perhaps matching TRBD1 (5 bases). Germline V gives CDR1 MNHEY, CDR2 SMNVEV (reference sequence). This CDR3 comprises 14 residues. V was trimmed by 6 bases and J by 10 bases, leaving 20 bases between them. CDR3 protein: CASRAPGILEPQYF. The CDR3 DNA reads TGTGCCAGCAGGGCCCCAGGGATTTTAGAACCGCAGTATTTT.

In DNA, the CDR3 is TGCGCCAGCAGCCTCCATTCTAGCGGGTTATACCAAGAGACCCAGTACTTC. Protein: CASSLHSSGLYQETQYF. The rearrangement uses TRBV5-1 and TRBJ2-5; 8 bases are a match to TRBD2. CDR1 and CDR2 from the germline V gene are SGHRS and YFSETQ. J lost 0 bases, V lost 4 bases, and 11 bases had no gene match. The CDR3 covers 17 residues.

This clone was seen only once. The chain joins TRBV9 to TRBJ2-3; 7 bases agree with TRBD2. CDR1 and CDR2 (germline): SGDLS, YYNGEE. Unmatched junction bases numbered 14, after V lost 10 bases and J lost 9 bases. This CDR3 is 13 amino acids long. CDR3: CAGASGFSGTQYF. Here the CDR3 DNA reads TGTGCCGGCGCTAGCGGATTTTCGGGGACGCAGTATTTT. The full variable domain, completed using reference TRBV9 and TRBJ2-3, is DSGVTQTPKHLITATGQRVTLRCSPRSGDLSVYWYQQSLDQGLQFLIQYYNGEERAKGNILERFSAQQFPDLHSELNLSSLELGDSALYFCAGASGFSGTQYFGPGTRLTVL.

The chain couples TRBV28 to TRBJ2-3, with unresolved D. Trimming took 5 bases from V and 13 from J, leaving 7 bases between them. The germline gives CDR1 MDHEN, CDR2 SYDVKM. The CDR3 is 9 residues long. In DNA form, the CDR3 reads TGTGCCAGCAGTCCCCCCGAGTATTTT. Its translation is CASSPPEYF.

This chain joins TRBV6-5 and TRBJ1-3, with 10 bases matching TRBD1. The J segment lost 2 bases and the V segment lost 7 bases, leaving 5 bases of the junction unmatched. The CDR3 sequence is 15 residues long. Germline V gene lookup returns CDR1 MNHEY and CDR2 SVGAGI. This CDR3 reads CASTPGTGAGNTIYF. The CDR3 nucleotides are TGTGCCAGCACCCCAGGGACAGGGGCTGGAAACACCATATATTTT.

CDR3 in DNA: TGTGCCAGCAGTTTGACTTTCTACAATGAGCAGTTCTTC. As protein: CASSLTFYNEQFF. J is TRBJ2-1 and V is TRBV27, with D unresolved. V was clipped by 3 bases and J by 3 bases, with 6 bases between them. The CDR3 totals 13 residues. Per germline, CDR1 MNHEY and CDR2 SMNVEV (reference sequence).

In regard to this clone: Sequence at one end of the junction differs from germline and may be a read error. J is TRBJ1-6 and V is TRBV28; weak D call: TRBD1 (6 bases). Germline CDR1 reads MDHEN; CDR2 reads SYDVKM. This CDR3 contains 16 residues. The CDR3 reads CASSVGTFGGPSTLHF. The CDR3 DNA is TGTGCCAGCAGTGTTGGGACATTTGGGGGTCCTTCAACCCTCCACTTT.

The chain links TRBV28 to TRBJ2-7; 10 positions match TRBD1. The V segment lost 8 bases and the J segment 4 bases; nucleotides outside the gene matches: 5. CDR1 and CDR2 (germline): MDHEN, SYDVKM. This CDR3 comprises 13 residues. CDR3 region: CASGRTGGYEQYF. Written as DNA, the CDR3 is TGTGCCAGCGGGAGGACAGGGGGTTACGAGCAGTACTTC. Full variable domain (outside the CDR3, taken from reference TRBV28 and TRBJ2-7): DVKVTQSSRYLVKRTGEKVFLECVQDMDHENMFWYRQDPGLGLRLIYFSYDVKMKEKGDIPEGYSVSREKKERFSLILESASTNQTSMYLCASGRTGGYEQYFGPGTRLTVT.

The J gene is TRBJ2-7, the V gene TRBV7-9; TRBD1 agrees at 8 bases. The ends lost 3 bases at V and 1 base at J; junction bases unmatched: 17. CDR3 size: 19 residues. Germline V gives CDR1 SEHNR, CDR2 FQNEAQ (reference sequence). DNA of the CDR3: TGTGCCAGCAGCTTCCCCCCCCCAGGGGGCTCTGACCTTTCCTACGAGCAGTACTTC. Its translation is CASSFPPPGGSDLSYEQYF.

V is TRBV5-8 and J is TRBJ2-7; 9 bases are a match to TRBD1. In germline, CDR1 is SGHTS, CDR2 YDEGEE. The CDR3 is 16 residues long. The V segment lost 2 bases and the J segment 4 bases; nucleotides outside the gene matches: 10. The CDR3 spells CASSLTRDREFYEQYF. In DNA, the CDR3 is TGTGCCAGCAGCTTAACCCGGGACAGGGAATTTTACGAGCAGTACTTC.

J is TRBJ2-3 and V is TRBV2; D uncertain. V was pared by 3 bases and J by 2 bases, with 12 bases between. The germline V gene has CDR1 SNHLY and CDR2 FYNNEI. The CDR3 runs 15 residues. The CDR3 sequence: CASSEGPQNTDTQYF. DNA for the CDR3: TGTGCCAGCAGTGAGGGCCCACAGAACACAGATACGCAGTATTTT.

The chain combines TRBV15 with TRBJ2-1; TRBD2 matches at 8 bases. In germline, CDR1 is LNHNV, CDR2 YYDKDF (reference sequence). This CDR3 spans 17 amino acids. Losses at the gene ends were 5 bases for V and 4 bases for J; bases not matched to a gene: 13. The CDR3 DNA reads as TGTGCCACCAGCTCTCCCCTGGGGATAGCGGGGTACAATGAGCAGTTCTTC. Translation: CATSSPLGIAGYNEQFF.

The CDR3 DNA sequence: TGTGCCAGCAGTCCCGGGACTAGCGGTTCGCAGGTGGGGTGGTGGCAGTTCTTC. It yields the protein CASSPGTSGSQVGWWQFF. The chain links TRBV2 to TRBJ2-1; 11 positions agree with TRBD2. The germline gives CDR1 SNHLY, CDR2 FYNNEI. V shed 5 bases, J shed 12 bases, and the junction held 21 bases outside the gene matches. The CDR3 length is 18 residues.

CDR3 in amino acids: CASSPLTTRSYEQYF. CDR3 nucleotide sequence: TGTGCCAGCAGCCCCCTGACTACCCGGAGCTACGAGCAGTACTTC. The chain employs TRBV7-7 and TRBJ2-7, with D possibly being TRBD2 (5 bases). Trimming took off 5 bases at V and 3 bases at J, with 17 bases between the two ends. The germline CDR1 and CDR2 sequences are SSHAT and FNYEAQ (reference sequence). The CDR3 runs 15 residues. Complete variable domain (other parts from reference TRBV7-7 and TRBJ2-7): GAGVSQSPRYKVTKRGQDVTLRCDPISSHATLYWYQQALGQGPEFLTYFNYEAQPDKSGLPSDRFSAERPEGSISTLTIQRTEQRDSAMYRCASSPLTTRSYEQYFGPGTRLTVT.

The chain employs TRBV5-6 and TRBJ1-2, with D uncertain. The CDR3 totals 14 residues. Germline V gives CDR1 SGHDT, CDR2 YYEEEE. Trimming took off 0 bases at V and 2 bases at J, with 8 bases between the two ends. The CDR3 DNA reads TGTGCCAGCAGCTTGGGCGGCGGAAACTATGGCTACACCTTC. This sequence encodes CASSLGGGNYGYTF.